This passage covers 25 T cell receptor beta chains from one sample sequenced in a study of cytomegalovirus exposure and HLA in healthy donors. The PCR employed 60 Vbeta primers together with 13 Jbeta primers. Sequencing used immunoSEQ multiplex PCR; TCRdb keeps in-frame clones, though not all of them. Of around 300,000 clones listed, about 75% are singletons. Material for sequencing was PBMCs. The receptors were sampled from a female donor in good health and CMV-seronegative.

The genes are TRBV4-2 and TRBJ1-2; D remains ambiguous. The CDR3 length is 15 residues. The germline V and J ends were trimmed by 4 bases and 2 bases, with 14 bases remaining between them. Germline-derived CDR1 and CDR2 are LGHNA and YNFKEQ. In nucleotides, the CDR3 is TGTGCCAGCAGCCCCCGGGAGGGCCCGAACTATGGCTACACCTTC. Translation: CASSPREGPNYGYTF.

The chain is built from TRBV2 and TRBJ2-1, with 12 bases lining up with TRBD2. Germline V CDR1 and CDR2: SNHLY, FYNNEI. Germline trimming cut 8 bases from V and 7 bases from J; bases unmatched to any gene: 15. The CDR3 totals 17 residues. The CDR3 loop is CASQTGARTSGNNEQFF. For the CDR3, the DNA is TGTGCCAGCCAGACAGGGGCGAGGACTAGCGGGAATAATGAGCAGTTCTTC.

This clone was counted a few times. V is TRBV2 and J is TRBJ1-1; TRBD1 might be the D (6 bases). The CDR3 runs 15 residues. V was clipped by 5 bases and J by 1 base, with 14 bases between them. Germline CDR1 and CDR2: SNHLY and FYNNEI. CDR3 in amino acids: CASSSTGSGNTEAFF. For the CDR3, the DNA is TGTGCCAGCAGTAGTACAGGGTCGGGGAACACTGAAGCTTTCTTT.

The genes are TRBV7-8 and TRBJ2-1; 12 nucleotides align to TRBD2. CDR1 and CDR2 from the germline V gene are SGHVS and FQNEAQ. This CDR3 is built from 16 residues. The V and J ends lost 6 bases and 6 bases, in that order; junction bases with no gene match: 9. This CDR3 reads CASSFVLAGGGNEQFF. The CDR3 DNA is TGTGCCAGCAGTTTTGTGCTAGCGGGAGGGGGCAATGAGCAGTTCTTC.

The chain has TRBV11-2 and TRBJ2-2; 7 bases agree with TRBD2. The CDR3 covers 16 residues. J lost 5 bases, V lost 1 base, and 7 bases had no gene match. Germline CDR1 SGHAT, CDR2 FQNNGV. For the CDR3, the DNA is TGTGCCAGCAGCTTAGGTTCGGGGGGAACGACCGGGGAGCTGTTTTTT. Amino acids: CASSLGSGGTTGELFF.

The rearrangement uses TRBV5-4 and TRBJ2-1; 14 bases are shared with TRBD2. Germline CDR1 and CDR2: SGHNT and YYREEE (reference sequence). V lost 4 bases and J lost 10; bases outside the gene matches: 10. The CDR3 runs to 16 residues. The CDR3 nucleotides are TGTGCCAGCAGCATTGGGGGACTAGCGGGAGTAGCGGAGCAGTTCTTC. This encodes CASSIGGLAGVAEQFF.

V usage is TRBV5-4 and J usage is TRBJ2-7; no clear D gene. The CDR3 contains 13 residues. With 1 base removed from V and 5 bases from J, the gap between germline ends came to 10 bases. Germline lookup yields CDR1 SGHNT and CDR2 YYREEE (reference sequence). This chain's CDR3 is CASSLNLSHEQYF. As DNA, the CDR3 is TGTGCCAGCAGCTTGAACTTGAGCCACGAGCAGTACTTC.

The gene calls are TRBV5-1 and TRBJ1-1; 12 nucleotides match TRBD1. V lost 5 bases to trimming and J lost 2 bases; unmatched junction nucleotides: 4. Germline CDR1 reads SGHRS; CDR2 reads YFSETQ. This CDR3 has 15 amino acids. Here the CDR3 reads CASRRDRGQNTEAFF. For the CDR3, the DNA is TGCGCCAGCAGGCGGGACAGGGGGCAAAACACTGAAGCTTTCTTT.

V usage is TRBV29-1 and J usage is TRBJ2-7; 7 bases agree with TRBD1. This CDR3 is built from 13 residues. Germline CDR1 is SQVTM and CDR2 is ANQGSEA. With V trimmed by 7 bases and J by 3 bases, 9 bases remained unmatched. CDR3 coding DNA: TGCAGCGCCCTCCAGGGGGAGTTCTACGAGCAGTACTTC. It codes for CSALQGEFYEQYF.

The chain is built from TRBV19 and TRBJ1-2; maybe TRBD1 (6 bases). In germline, CDR1 is LNHDA, CDR2 SQIVND (reference sequence). The CDR3 runs to 18 residues. The V gene lost 7 bases and the J gene lost 6 bases, with 30 bases spanning the gap. CDR3 DNA: TGTGCCAGTACCCCTCGATTCGGGAAACAGGGCGGAGGCGATGGCTACACCTTC. Translation: CASTPRFGKQGGGDGYTF.

Concerning this clone itself: The junction departs from germline at one end; a sequencing error may be responsible. V and J are TRBV7-9 and TRBJ1-2, with 10 bases matching TRBD1. The CDR3 covers 16 residues. The V gene's germline CDR1 is SEHNR and CDR2 FQNEAQ (reference sequence). The CDR3 is CSSSPRTGGTSYGYTF. The CDR3 nucleotides are TGTTCCAGCAGCCCCCGGACAGGGGGAACGAGCTATGGCTACACCTTC.

Regarding this clone: This sample also contains other DNA sequences that code for the same CDR3. V usage is TRBV5-1 and J usage is TRBJ1-5; possible D gene TRBD1, 6 bases. Trimming left V 4 bases short and J 5 bases short, with 25 bases between. Germline assignment: CDR1 SGHRS and CDR2 YFSETQ. This CDR3 contains 18 residues. The CDR3 nucleotides are TGCGCCAGCAGCAAGCTATCCTATCAGGGGCCCTACTATCAGCCCCAGCATTTT. This encodes CASSKLSYQGPYYQPQHF.

V gene TRBV4-2 combines with J gene TRBJ2-7; D is uncertain. Per germline, CDR1 LGHNA and CDR2 YNFKEQ. V was trimmed by 0 bases and J by 2 bases, leaving 5 bases between them. The CDR3 sequence is 13 residues long. The DNA of the CDR3 is TGTGCCAGCAGCCAAGATTCGGCCTACGAGCAGTACTTC. This gives the protein CASSQDSAYEQYF.

The rearrangement links TRBV6-5 to TRBJ1-5; D not resolved. CDR1 MNHEY and CDR2 SVGAGI come from the germline V gene. Trimming removed 0 bases from V and 10 bases from J, with 10 bases in between. The CDR3 is 13 amino acids. The CDR3 loop is CASSYSAGRPQHF. CDR3 DNA sequence: TGTGCCAGCAGTTACTCTGCAGGAAGACCCCAGCATTTT.

This sequence joins TRBV5-1 and TRBJ1-2, with 9 bases aligning to TRBD1. CDR1 and CDR2 from the germline V gene are SGHRS and YFSETQ. The CDR3 spans 15 residues. V lost 4 bases to trimming and J lost 8 bases; unmatched junction nucleotides: 12. The CDR3 nucleotides are TGCGCCAGCAGCAATCCGGGACAGGGTTTTTCGGGCTACACCTTC. As protein: CASSNPGQGFSGYTF.

The rearrangement links TRBV7-9 to TRBJ2-7; 7 bases map to TRBD1. The germline CDR1 and CDR2 sequences are SEHNR and FQNEAQ (reference sequence). The CDR3 sequence is 13 residues long. The trim removed 3 bases at V and 2 bases at J, leaving 1 base unmatched. The CDR3 sequence is CASSLGTAYEQYF. The CDR3 bases are TGTGCCAGCAGCTTGGGGACAGCCTACGAGCAGTACTTC.

The chain couples TRBV7-8 to TRBJ2-1, with 9 bases matching TRBD2. The CDR3 loop spans 14 amino acids. From germline, CDR1 is SGHVS and CDR2 FQNEAQ. The V segment lost 5 bases and the J segment 4 bases; nucleotides outside the gene matches: 3. The CDR3 DNA reads as TGTGCCAGCAGCATGACTAGCGGTTACAATGAGCAGTTCTTC. It yields the protein CASSMTSGYNEQFF.

V gene TRBV7-9 combines with J gene TRBJ2-5; 7 bases fit TRBD1. This CDR3 comprises 14 residues. V lost 10 bases and J lost 5; bases outside the gene matches: 13. Germline V CDR1 and CDR2: SEHNR, FQNEAQ (reference sequence). This chain's CDR3 is CATSDDRVVETQYF. The CDR3 bases are TGTGCCACGTCAGATGACAGGGTGGTCGAGACCCAGTACTTC.

This clone was found a few times. V gene TRBV5-1 combines with J gene TRBJ2-3, with D perhaps TRBD1 (5 bases). Germline V gene data show CDR1 as SGHRS and CDR2 as YFSETQ. This CDR3 is built from 14 residues. V lost 3 bases and J 2 bases, leaving 10 bases between the germline ends. In DNA, the CDR3 is TGCGCCAGCAGCTCTACGACAGCCACAGATACGCAGTATTTT. It translates to CASSSTTATDTQYF.

This chain links TRBV29-1 with TRBJ2-1; the match to TRBD2 covers 8 bases. The CDR3 length is 16 residues. The V gene end was trimmed by 6 bases and the J gene end by 5 bases; junction bases not matched to a gene: 15. Germline values: CDR1 SQVTM, CDR2 ANQGSEA. The CDR3 region is CSVAVGSGIIHNEQFF. CDR3 nucleotide sequence: TGCAGCGTCGCTGTGGGTAGCGGGATAATCCACAATGAGCAGTTCTTC.

This chain joins TRBV5-4 and TRBJ1-1; D not certain. Between the trimmed V and J ends, which lost 0 bases and 4 bases, there was a span of 10 bases. CDR3 length: 14 residues. The germline V gene encodes CDR1 SGHNT and CDR2 YYREEE (reference sequence). For the CDR3, the DNA is TGTGCCAGCAGCTTGGAATCTGGAGTCACTGAAGCTTTCTTT. This codes for CASSLESGVTEAFF.

Note on this clone: Its ends do not fully match the called genes, so a read error is possible. The genes are TRBV7-9 and TRBJ2-3; 9 bases fit TRBD2. The CDR3 totals 14 residues. Germline V gene lookup returns CDR1 SEHNR and CDR2 FQNEAQ (reference sequence). CDR3 in DNA: TGTGCCAGCAGCATAGCGGGAGTAGCAGATACGCAGTATTTT. Translated, it gives CASSIAGVADTQYF. Variable domain in full (rest from reference TRBV7-9 and TRBJ2-3): DTGVSQNPRHKITKRGQNVTFRCDPISEHNRLYWYRQTLGQGPEFLTYFQNEAQLEKSRLLSDRFSAERPKGSFSTLEIQRTEQGDSAMYLCASSIAGVADTQYFGPGTRLTVL.

The rearrangement uses TRBV28 and TRBJ1-4; TRBD1 matches at 7 bases. Trimming at V came to 8 bases and at J to 8 bases, leaving 11 bases not matched to a gene. CDR3 length: 14 residues. From germline, CDR1 is MDHEN and CDR2 SYDVKM. As DNA, the CDR3 is TGTGCCAGCGGCGCAGGGGGATTAGGCGAAAAACTGTTTTTT. This codes for CASGAGGLGEKLFF. The whole variable domain, filled in from reference TRBV28 and TRBJ1-4, reads DVKVTQSSRYLVKRTGEKVFLECVQDMDHENMFWYRQDPGLGLRLIYFSYDVKMKEKGDIPEGYSVSREKKERFSLILESASTNQTSMYLCASGAGGLGEKLFFGSGTQLSVL.

This sequence joins TRBV6-1 and TRBJ2-7; D is ambiguous. Trimming took 5 bases from V and 7 from J, leaving 15 bases between them. The CDR3 spans 13 residues. Germline CDR1 and CDR2: MNHNS and SASEGT. CDR3 bases: TGTGCCAGCAGTTCCCCTCAGCGTAGGGAGCAGTACTTC. Residues: CASSSPQRREQYF.

Comments on this clone: Additional DNA sequences in this sample encode the identical CDR3. In DNA, the CDR3 is TGTGCCAGCAGCTCGTCAGCAGATACGCAGTATTTT. It encodes CASSSSADTQYF. The V gene is TRBV5-4, the J gene TRBJ2-3, with no clear D. Germline CDR1 and CDR2: SGHNT and YYREEE (reference sequence). V lost 3 bases, J lost 4 bases, and 6 bases lay in between. This CDR3 has 12 residues.